This entry lists 18 T cell receptor beta chains sequenced from one sample in a study of beta chain features in type 1 diabetes. The antigens for these receptors are not known. As every portion of the isolated RNA was reverse transcribed, the sequencing read expressed TCRB transcripts. Data came from immunoSEQ multiplex PCR; TCRdb stores just in-frame clones and leaves some out. The table has 95,000 to 150,000 clones, 16% seen once. Study results and limitations: Significant though moderate, a shortening of TCRB CDR3s appeared in all four CD4+ subsets of Type 1 diabetes patients.

Sequenced: central memory CD4+ T cells from blood. These receptors originate from a man aged 25 to 45 with type 1 diabetes.

This clone was observed a handful of times. The sample holds other DNA sequences that translate to the same CDR3. The chain links TRBV29-1 to TRBJ2-7; D call uncertain. V was trimmed by 4 bases and J by 4 bases, leaving 8 bases between them. The CDR3 totals 11 residues. Germline CDR1 is SQVTM and CDR2 is ANQGSEA. This CDR3 reads CSVVGTYEQYF. CDR3 nucleotide sequence: TGCAGCGTTGTCGGCACGTACGAGCAGTACTTC.

In its sample, this clone was seen a few times. V and J are TRBV5-1 and TRBJ2-3; the match to TRBD2 covers 9 bases. Germline values: CDR1 SGHRS, CDR2 YFSETQ. Unmatched junction bases numbered 8, after V lost 0 bases and J lost 6 bases. There are 16 residues in the CDR3. The CDR3 is CASSLGASGAPDTQYF. The CDR3 DNA is TGCGCCAGCAGCTTGGGAGCTAGCGGGGCTCCGGATACGCAGTATTTT.

This clone was seen a few times. V and J are TRBV29-1 and TRBJ2-5; 7 bases align to TRBD1. The junction had 15 bases not matched to a gene; V was cut back by 8 bases and J by 3 bases. The germline CDR1 and CDR2 sequences are SQVTM and ANQGSEA. The CDR3 has 15 amino acids. CDR3: CSSPLGQGVKETQYF. In nucleotides, the CDR3 is TGCAGCTCCCCCTTGGGGCAGGGGGTCAAAGAGACCCAGTACTTC.

This clone occurred a few times. The V call is TRBV9, the J call TRBJ2-7, with D perhaps matching TRBD1 or TRBD2 (5 bases each). V shed 3 bases and J shed 2 bases, with 9 bases lying between them. Looked up from germline, CDR1 is SGDLS and CDR2 is YYNGEE. The CDR3 runs 13 residues. CDR3 sequence (DNA): TGTGCCAGCAGCGAGGGACCCGCCTACGAGCAGTACTTC. It specifies CASSEGPAYEQYF.

The chain combines TRBV6-5 with TRBJ1-6, with D possibly TRBD1 on 6 matching bases. CDR3 length equals 14 residues. Looked up from germline, CDR1 is MNHEY and CDR2 is SVGAGI. The V gene lost 4 bases and the J gene lost 7 bases, with 11 bases spanning the gap. In DNA, the CDR3 is TGTGCCAGCAGTTTCGGGACACCGAATTCACCCCTCCACTTT. Encoded protein: CASSFGTPNSPLHF.

There are a few counts of this clone. This sample includes further DNA sequences coding for the same CDR3. The chain couples TRBV29-1 to TRBJ1-4; D uncertain. The germline V gene encodes CDR1 SQVTM and CDR2 ANQGSEA. Trimming took 4 bases from V and 3 from J, leaving 9 bases between them. The CDR3 totals 13 residues. Here the CDR3 DNA reads TGCAGCGTTGCCCGGTCGGCTAATGAAAAACTGTTTTTT. Its protein is CSVARSANEKLFF.

This clone has only a few counts. This chain joins TRBV7-2 and TRBJ2-7; possibly TRBD1 for D (6 bases). This CDR3 region has 13 residues. V shed 5 bases and J shed 0 bases, with 8 bases lying between them. CDR1 and CDR2 from the germline V gene are SGHTA and FQGNSA. CDR3 DNA sequence: TGTGCCAGCAGCCAGGACAGCTCCTACGAGCAGTACTTC. It yields the protein CASSQDSSYEQYF.

This sequence joins TRBV7-9 and TRBJ1-3; D is unclear. The V end was cut by 5 bases, the J end by 6 bases, with 14 bases between. This CDR3 contains 14 residues. Germline V gene sequence: CDR1 SEHNR, CDR2 FQNEAQ (reference sequence). CDR3 in DNA: TGTGCCAGCAGCCCCGCGGGGATCTCAAACACCATATATTTT. Translating gives CASSPAGISNTIYF.

This CDR3 is CASSTQLAGRDTQYF. The CDR3 DNA follows: TGTGCCAGCAGCACCCAACTAGCGGGGCGCGATACGCAGTATTTT. This sequence joins TRBV11-2 and TRBJ2-3; 10 nucleotides match TRBD2. Per the germline V gene, CDR1 is SGHAT and CDR2 is FQNNGV. Trimming took 5 bases from V and 6 from J; bases not matched to a gene: 8. The CDR3 runs 15 residues.

The V and J genes are TRBV10-3 and TRBJ2-1; a weak D match, TRBD2 (6 bases). The germline gives CDR1 ENHRY, CDR2 SYGVKD. The CDR3 has 15 residues. V gave up 8 bases and J gave up 6 bases, with 20 bases separating them. The CDR3 nucleotides are TGTGCCATCGCGGGGATTGGCAAGATGGTCAATGAGCAGTTCTTC. Protein: CAIAGIGKMVNEQFF.

The chain couples TRBV30 to TRBJ1-5; D remains ambiguous. Trimming took 0 bases from V and 3 from J, leaving 12 bases between them. Looked up from germline, CDR1 is GTSNPN and CDR2 is SVGIG (reference sequence). The CDR3 has 15 amino acids. DNA of the CDR3: TGTGCCTGGAGTGTAGCCGGTCTTAACAATCAGCCCCAGCATTTT. Its protein is CAWSVAGLNNQPQHF.

This clone was seen a handful of times. The chain joins TRBV6-6 to TRBJ1-1, with TRBD1 as a possible D gene (5 bases). Trimming shortened V by 6 bases and J by 1 base, and 12 bases separated the two germline ends. The CDR3 contains 14 residues. Germline V lookup: CDR1 MNHNY, CDR2 SVGAGI (reference sequence). The CDR3 protein is CASRPNQGNTEAFF. CDR3 in DNA: TGTGCCAGCAGGCCTAATCAGGGGAACACTGAAGCTTTCTTT.

This clone showed up just a few times. CDR3 protein: CASSFRGYEAGETQYF. CDR3 nucleotide sequence: TGTGCCAGCAGCTTCAGAGGATACGAGGCGGGAGAGACCCAGTACTTC. The genes are TRBV9 and TRBJ2-5; a weak D match, TRBD2 (5 bases). Germline V gene data show CDR1 as SGDLS and CDR2 as YYNGEE. V lost 4 bases to trimming and J lost 4 bases, with 20 bases between them. The CDR3 spans 16 residues.

The chain recombines TRBV9 with TRBJ2-3; tentatively, D is TRBD2 (5 bases). The CDR3 runs to 14 residues. CDR1 is SGDLS, CDR2 YYNGEE, per germline. Trimming shortened V by 0 bases and J by 5 bases, and 10 bases separated the two germline ends. The CDR3 spells CASSVANEGDTQYF. In DNA, the CDR3 is TGTGCCAGCAGCGTAGCTAATGAGGGAGATACGCAGTATTTT.

Only a few counts were recorded for this clone. This chain joins TRBV9 and TRBJ2-1, with 11 bases aligning to TRBD2. Looked up from germline, CDR1 is SGDLS and CDR2 is YYNGEE. V lost 4 bases, J lost 6 bases, and 9 bases stayed unmatched. The CDR3 totals 16 residues. The CDR3 sequence is CASSYQLAGALNEQFF. In nucleotides, the CDR3 is TGTGCCAGCAGCTACCAACTAGCGGGGGCCCTCAATGAGCAGTTCTTC.

V is TRBV9 and J is TRBJ1-1, with 7 bases identical to TRBD1. V was clipped by 4 bases and J by 7 bases; unmatched bases: 4. This CDR3 spans 12 amino acids. The germline V gene has CDR1 SGDLS and CDR2 YYNGEE. As DNA, the CDR3 is TGTGCCAGCAGCCCGCGACAGGGTGAAGCTTTCTTT. It codes for CASSPRQGEAFF. The full variable domain, its missing parts supplied by reference TRBV9 and TRBJ1-1, is DSGVTQTPKHLITATGQRVTLRCSPRSGDLSVYWYQQSLDQGLQFLIQYYNGEERAKGNILERFSAQQFPDLHSELNLSSLELGDSALYFCASSPRQGEAFFGQGTRLTVV.

V usage is TRBV29-1 and J usage is TRBJ2-2; 8 bases match TRBD1. V dropped 6 bases and J dropped 7; count of bases not matched to a gene: 4. Germline loops: CDR1 SQVTM, CDR2 ANQGSEA. This CDR3 is 12 amino acids long. DNA for the CDR3: TGCAGCGTCGGACAGGGCCACGGGGAGCTGTTTTTT. Its protein is CSVGQGHGELFF.

The rearrangement joins TRBV30 to TRBJ1-2; 9 bases fit TRBD1. The CDR3 loop spans 14 amino acids. V was clipped by 1 base and J by 5 bases; unmatched bases: 5. The germline CDR1 and CDR2 sequences are GTSNPN and SVGIG (reference sequence). CDR3 nucleotides: TGTGCCTGGAGTGCGGGACAGGGTTTTTATGGCTACACCTTC. Its protein product is CAWSAGQGFYGYTF.